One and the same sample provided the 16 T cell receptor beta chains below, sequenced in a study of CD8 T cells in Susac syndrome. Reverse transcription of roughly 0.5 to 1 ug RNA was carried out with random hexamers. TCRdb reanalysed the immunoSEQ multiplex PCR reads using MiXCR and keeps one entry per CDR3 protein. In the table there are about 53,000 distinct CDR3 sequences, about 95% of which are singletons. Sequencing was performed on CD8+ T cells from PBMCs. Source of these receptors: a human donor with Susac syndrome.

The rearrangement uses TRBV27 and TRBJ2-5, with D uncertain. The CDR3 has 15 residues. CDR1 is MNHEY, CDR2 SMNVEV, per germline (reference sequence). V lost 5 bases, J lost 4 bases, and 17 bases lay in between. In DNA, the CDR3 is TGTGCCAGCAGTCCTAGGCCCTCCCTAGGAGAGACCCAGTACTTC. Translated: CASSPRPSLGETQYF.

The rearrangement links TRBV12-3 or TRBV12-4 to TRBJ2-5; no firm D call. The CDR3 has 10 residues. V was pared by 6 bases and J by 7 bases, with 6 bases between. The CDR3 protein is CASSSGTQYF. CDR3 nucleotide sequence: TGTGCCAGCAGCTCGGGGACCCAGTACTTC.

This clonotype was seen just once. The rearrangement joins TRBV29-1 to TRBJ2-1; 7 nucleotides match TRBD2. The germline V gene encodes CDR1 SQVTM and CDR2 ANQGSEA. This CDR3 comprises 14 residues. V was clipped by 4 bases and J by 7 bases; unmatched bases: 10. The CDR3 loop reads CSVGGRSGTNEQFF. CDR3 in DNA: TGCAGCGTTGGGGGGAGGAGCGGGACGAATGAGCAGTTCTTC.

This chain's CDR3 is CASSRGGYTF. CDR3 DNA sequence: TGTGCCAGCAGCCGGGGTGGCTACACCTTC. The chain employs TRBV7-9 and TRBJ1-2, with unresolved D. Trimming removed 5 bases from V and 7 bases from J, with 5 bases in between. The CDR3 runs to 10 residues. The germline CDR1 and CDR2 sequences are SEHNR and FQNEAQ (reference sequence).

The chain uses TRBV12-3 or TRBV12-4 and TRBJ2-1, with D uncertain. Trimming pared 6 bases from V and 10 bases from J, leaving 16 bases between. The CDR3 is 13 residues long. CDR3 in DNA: TGTGCCAGCAGCCATAATATTGACCTCGAGCAGTTCTTC. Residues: CASSHNIDLEQFF.

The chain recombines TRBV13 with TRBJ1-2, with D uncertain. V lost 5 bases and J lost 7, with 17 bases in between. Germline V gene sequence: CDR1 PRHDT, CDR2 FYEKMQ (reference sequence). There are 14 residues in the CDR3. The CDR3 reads CASSDPTGYFGYTF. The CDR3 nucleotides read TGTGCCAGCAGCGACCCGACGGGCTATTTTGGCTACACCTTC.

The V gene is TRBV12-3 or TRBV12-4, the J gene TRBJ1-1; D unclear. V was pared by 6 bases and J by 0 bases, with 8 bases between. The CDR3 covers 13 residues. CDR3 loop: CASSPPLNTEAFF. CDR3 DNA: TGTGCCAGCAGCCCTCCACTGAACACTGAAGCTTTCTTT.

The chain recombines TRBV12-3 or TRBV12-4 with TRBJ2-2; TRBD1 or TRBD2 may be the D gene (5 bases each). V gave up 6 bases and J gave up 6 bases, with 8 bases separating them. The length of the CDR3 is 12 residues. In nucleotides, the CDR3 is TGTGCCAGCAGACTGGGGGCCGGGGAGCTGTTTTTT. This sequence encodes CASRLGAGELFF.

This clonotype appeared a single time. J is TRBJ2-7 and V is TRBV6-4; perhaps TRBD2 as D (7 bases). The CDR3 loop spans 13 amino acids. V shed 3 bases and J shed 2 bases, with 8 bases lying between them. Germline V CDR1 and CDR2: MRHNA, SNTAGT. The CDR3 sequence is CASSEGGAYEQYF. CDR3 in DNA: TGTGCCAGCAGTGAAGGGGGGGCCTACGAGCAGTACTTC.

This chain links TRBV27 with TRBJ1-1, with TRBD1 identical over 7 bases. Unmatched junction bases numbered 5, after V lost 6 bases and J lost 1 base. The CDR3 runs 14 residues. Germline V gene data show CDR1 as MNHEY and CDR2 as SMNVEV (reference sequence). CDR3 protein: CASRPWTGNTEAFF. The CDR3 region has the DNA TGTGCCAGCAGACCTTGGACAGGGAACACTGAAGCTTTCTTT.

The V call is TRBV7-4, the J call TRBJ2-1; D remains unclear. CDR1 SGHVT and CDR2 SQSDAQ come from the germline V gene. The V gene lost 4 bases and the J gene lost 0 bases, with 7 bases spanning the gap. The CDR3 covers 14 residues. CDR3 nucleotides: TGTGCCAGCAGCTCAGACAACTCCTACAATGAGCAGTTCTTC. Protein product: CASSSDNSYNEQFF.

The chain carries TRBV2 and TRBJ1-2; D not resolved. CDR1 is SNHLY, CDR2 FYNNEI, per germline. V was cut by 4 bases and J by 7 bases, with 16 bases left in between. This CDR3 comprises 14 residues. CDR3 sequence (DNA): TGTGCCAGCAGTGCGAAGGCGGCAGCGGGTGGCTACACCTTC. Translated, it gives CASSAKAAAGGYTF. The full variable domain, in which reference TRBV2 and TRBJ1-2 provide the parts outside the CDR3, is EPEVTQTPSHQVTQMGQEVILRCVPISNHLYFYWYRQILGQKVEFLVSFYNNEISEKSEIFDDQFSVERPDGSNFTLKIRSTKLEDSAMYFCASSAKAAAGGYTFGSGTRLTVV.

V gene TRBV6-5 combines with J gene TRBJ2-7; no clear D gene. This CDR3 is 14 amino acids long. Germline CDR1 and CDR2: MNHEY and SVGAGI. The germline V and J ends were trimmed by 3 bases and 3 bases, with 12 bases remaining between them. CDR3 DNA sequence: TGTGCCAGCAGTTATCAGAGAGGCCTCTACGAGCAGTACTTC. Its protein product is CASSYQRGLYEQYF.

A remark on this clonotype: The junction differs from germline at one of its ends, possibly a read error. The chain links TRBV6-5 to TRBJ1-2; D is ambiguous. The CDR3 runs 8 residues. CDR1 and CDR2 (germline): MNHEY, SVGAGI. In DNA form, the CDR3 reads TGTGCCAGCAGTTACCCCAGCTTC. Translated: CASSYPSF.

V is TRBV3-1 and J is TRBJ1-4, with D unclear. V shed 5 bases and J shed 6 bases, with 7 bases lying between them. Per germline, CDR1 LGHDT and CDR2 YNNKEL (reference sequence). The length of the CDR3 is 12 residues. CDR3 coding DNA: TGTGCCAGCAGCGTGATGGATGAAAAACTGTTTTTT. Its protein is CASSVMDEKLFF.

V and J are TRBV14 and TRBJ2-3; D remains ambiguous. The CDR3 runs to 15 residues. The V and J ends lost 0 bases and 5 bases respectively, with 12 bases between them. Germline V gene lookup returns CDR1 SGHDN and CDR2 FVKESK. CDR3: CASSQDRIDEDTQYF. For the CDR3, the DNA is TGTGCCAGCAGCCAAGATAGGATAGATGAAGATACGCAGTATTTT.